Listed below are T cell receptor beta chains from one sample, sequenced in a study of control samples from healthy donors and cancer patients. Sequenced by immunoSEQ multiplex PCR; TCRdb stores in-frame clones only, minus some. Among tens of thousands of clones listed, approximately 84% were seen once. Sequenced sample: PBMCs. The source is a man in his 70s with lung cancer. CDR3s include the opening cysteine and the closing phenylalanine or tryptophan. The order of the fields is clone size, D gene, J gene, V gene, CDR3 DNA, CDR3 protein. A D gene is named only where the DNA matches it firmly. A row's size may be missing; if present it is once, few, many or a size class.

>-|TRBD1|TRBJ1-6|TRBV2
TGTGCCAGCAGCACCGGGGACAGGGGAGCTTCACCCCTCCACTTT
CASSTGDRGASPLHF
>-|-|TRBJ2-2|TRBV15
TGTGCCACCAGCCAGCTTCGGGGCACCGGGGAGCTGTTTTTT
CATSQLRGTGELFF
>-|-|TRBJ1-2|TRBV6-6
TGTGCCAGCAGTTACTCGCAGGCGGCGGGCGGCTACACCTTC
CASSYSQAAGGYTF
>-|-|TRBJ1-2|TRBV30
TGTGCCTGGAGTGTAATTTTGGGGGGATCATATGGCTACACCTTC
CAWSVILGGSYGYTF
>-|TRBD2|TRBJ2-1|TRBV7-6
TGTGCCAGCAGCTTAGGACAGGGACTAGCGGGCGCTGAGCAGTTCTTC
CASSLGQGLAGAEQFF
>-|TRBD2|TRBJ2-6|TRBV6-5
TGTGCCAGCAGTTACTCGGGGGGGACTGGGGCCAACGTCCTGACTTTC
CASSYSGGTGANVLTF
>-|-|TRBJ2-5|TRBV18
TGTGCCAGCTCACCCCGGCAGGGGAGGGAGACCCAGTACTTC
CASSPRQGRETQYF
>-|-|TRBJ2-5|TRBV12-2
TGTGCAAGTCGCTGGGGACTAGCACCACGAGGGGAGACCCAGTACTTC
CASRWGLAPRGETQYF
>few|-|TRBJ2-2|TRBV7-9
TGTGCCAGCAGCAAGGCAGCGGGGGAGCTGTTTTTT
CASSKAAGELFF
>-|TRBD1|TRBJ1-2|TRBV10-3
TGTGCCATCAGTGAGTCGTTGCAGGGGGGGGTTTATGGCTACACCTTC
CAISESLQGGVYGYTF
>-|TRBD2|TRBJ2-2|TRBV27
TGTGCCAGCAGCCCCAGCGGGGGGGCCACCGGGGAGCTGTTTTTT
CASSPSGGATGELFF
>-|-|TRBJ1-5|TRBV21-1
TGTGCCAGCAGCAAAGACGACAGGGCCAATCAGCCCCAGCATTTT
CASSKDDRANQPQHF
>-|-|TRBJ1-2|TRBV14
TGTGCCAGCAGCACCGGCACAGGGTTATATGGCGGATACACCTTC
CASSTGTGLYGGYTF
>-|-|TRBJ1-3|TRBV28
TGTGCCAGCAGTTTGAGCCTCGGAAACACCATATATTTT
CASSLSLGNTIYF
>-|TRBD1|TRBJ2-7|TRBV15
TGTGCCACCAGCAGAGGACAGGGTAAGAACGAGCAGTACTTC
CATSRGQGKNEQYF
>few|TRBD1|TRBJ1-2|TRBV7-2
TGTGCCAGCAGCCGTCCCGGGACAGGGAACTATGGCTACACCTTC
CASSRPGTGNYGYTF
>-|-|TRBJ2-7|TRBV27
TGTGCCAGCCCCCCAGGGGCCTACGAGCAGTACTTC
CASPPGAYEQYF
>-|TRBD1|TRBJ2-2|TRBV5-1
TGCGCCAGCAGCTCCGGGACAGGGGAGAGCGGGGAGCTGTTTTTT
CASSSGTGESGELFF
>-|-|TRBJ1-1|TRBV6-1
TGTGCCAGCAGTGAAGGAGGTAGTAGCGTTGCTTTCTTT
CASSEGGSSVAFF
>-|-|TRBJ2-7|TRBV6-6
TGTGCCAGCTCCTCGGAGGCGGGTTCCTACGAGCAGTACTTC
CASSSEAGSYEQYF
>few|-|TRBJ2-1|TRBV12-3/TRBV12-4
TGTGCCAGCAGGTCAGGGGATTACAATGAGCAGTTCTTC
CASRSGDYNEQFF
>-|-|TRBJ2-2|TRBV5-1
TGCGCCAGCAGTTTGTTCAGGGGCCTTAATACCGGGGAGCTGTTTTTT
CASSLFRGLNTGELFF
>-|-|TRBJ2-7|TRBV9
TGTGCCAGCAGCGCGCCCCCGGGACTGACCTCGGCCTACGAGCAGTACTTC
CASSAPPGLTSAYEQYF
>few|TRBD2|TRBJ2-3|TRBV2
TGTGCCAGCAGGGGAAGGCGGGGGAGCACAGATACGCAGTATTTT
CASRGRRGSTDTQYF
>-|-|TRBJ1-1|TRBV5-8
TGTGCCAGCGGCAAACTCAGGAACACTGAAGCTTTCTTT
CASGKLRNTEAFF
>once|-|TRBJ1-1|TRBV9
TGTGCCAGCAGCGTAGGAGACATCACTGAAGCTTTCTTT
CASSVGDITEAFF
>-|-|TRBJ1-6|TRBV11-1
TGTGCCAGCAGCCTCCGGGGCCAGGCTTCACCCCTCCACTTT
CASSLRGQASPLHF
>once|-|TRBJ2-1|TRBV29-1
TGCAGCGTTGACCCGGGCTTTAGCTCCTACAATGAGCAGTTCTTC
CSVDPGFSSYNEQFF
>-|-|TRBJ1-1|TRBV6-5
TGTGCCAGCAGTTCACGGGGGCGCCCCCTGAACACTGAAGCTTTCTTT
CASSSRGRPLNTEAFF
>-|-|TRBJ1-6|TRBV7-8
TGTGCCAGCAGCTTAGGAGTGGGGGGCGATTCACCCCTCCACTTT
CASSLGVGGDSPLHF
>-|-|TRBJ2-7|TRBV21-1
TGTGCCAGCAGTGACAACCGCGGAGGGAACCCCTACGAGCAGTACTTC
CASSDNRGGNPYEQYF
>-|-|TRBJ2-7|TRBV18
TGTGCCAGCTCACCCGACAGGAATTCCTACGAGCAGTACTTC
CASSPDRNSYEQYF
>-|-|TRBJ1-2|TRBV7-2
TGTGCCAGCAGCAGGGGCGGCTATGGCTACACCTTC
CASSRGGYGYTF
>-|TRBD1|TRBJ1-6|TRBV7-8
TGTGCCAGCAGCTTAACCTTTGACAGGGGTAATTCACCCCTCCACTTT
CASSLTFDRGNSPLHF
>-|TRBD1|TRBJ1-5|TRBV18
TGTGCCAGCTCAACTAGGACAGGCGATAGCAATCAGCCCCAGCATTTT
CASSTRTGDSNQPQHF
>-|-|TRBJ1-2|TRBV7-2
TGTGCCAGCAGCTTAATAGGACAGAGGGGCTACACCTTC
CASSLIGQRGYTF
>-|-|TRBJ1-1|TRBV30
TGTGCCTGGAGTGCACAGGTCAACACTGAAGCTTTCTTT
CAWSAQVNTEAFF
>-|TRBD1|TRBJ2-7|TRBV10-3
TGTGCCATCACCGGGACAGGGGTTGACGAGCAGTACTTC
CAITGTGVDEQYF
>-|-|TRBJ1-4|TRBV12-5
TGTGCTAGTGCCGACGGGGGAAATGAAAAACTGTTTTTT
CASADGGNEKLFF
>few|TRBD2|TRBJ2-1|TRBV19
TGTGCCAGTAGCATGGAAGGGCGGGGGGGCCGCTCCAATGAGCAGTTCTTC
CASSMEGRGGRSNEQFF
>few|-|TRBJ2-3|TRBV10-3
TGTGCCATCAGGAGGAGCACAGATACGCAGTATTTT
CAIRRSTDTQYF
>once|-|TRBJ1-3|TRBV3-1/TRBV3-2
TGTGCCAGCAGCCAAGATCCCTATGGAAACACCATATATTTT
CASSQDPYGNTIYF
>-|TRBD1|TRBJ2-7|TRBV6-5
TGTGCCAGCAGTTACTTTGGGACAGGGGCCTACGAGCAGTACTTC
CASSYFGTGAYEQYF
>once|-|TRBJ1-1|TRBV4-1
TGCGCCAGCAGCCTCACCGCGGGGAGGAACACTGAAGCTTTCTTT
CASSLTAGRNTEAFF
>once|TRBD1|TRBJ1-2|TRBV5-6
TGTGCCAGCAACCCGGGACAGGGGTATGGCTACACCTTC
CASNPGQGYGYTF
>-|-|TRBJ2-3|TRBV7-9
TGTGCCAGCAGCTTAGTTTCTGCAGATACGCAGTATTTT
CASSLVSADTQYF
>-|-|TRBJ2-1|TRBV15
TGTGCCACCAGCAGGGCCCCGGCCGGGGGATACAATGAGCAGTTCTTC
CATSRAPAGGYNEQFF
>-|-|TRBJ2-4|TRBV18
TGTGCCAGCTCACCATCCCGGGTCTCAGCCAAAAACATTCAGTACTTC
CASSPSRVSAKNIQYF
>few|-|TRBJ1-2|TRBV9
TGTGCCAGCAGCCCCACGTGGGTGGCTGGCTACACCTTC
CASSPTWVAGYTF
>once|-|TRBJ2-1|TRBV3-1/TRBV3-2
TGTGCCAGCAGCCAAGGGGGGTCCGCGGGGCGCAACAATGAGCAGTTCTTC
CASSQGGSAGRNNEQFF
>-|-|TRBJ1-5|TRBV27
TGTGCCAGCAGTGGCAGATCCAATCAGCCCCAGCATTTT
CASSGRSNQPQHF
>-|-|TRBJ1-1|TRBV5-6
TGTGCCAGCAGCTTGGGGGAGGGTGAAGCTTTCTTT
CASSLGEGEAFF
>few|-|TRBJ2-7|TRBV20-1
TGCAGTGCTTGTGACAGTAAAGGGTACTACGAGCAGTACTTC
CSACDSKGYYEQYF
>-|TRBD2|TRBJ2-1|TRBV19
TGTGCCAGTAGTTCCGGGCTAGCGGGGACCTCCTACAATGAGCAGTTCTTC
CASSSGLAGTSYNEQFF